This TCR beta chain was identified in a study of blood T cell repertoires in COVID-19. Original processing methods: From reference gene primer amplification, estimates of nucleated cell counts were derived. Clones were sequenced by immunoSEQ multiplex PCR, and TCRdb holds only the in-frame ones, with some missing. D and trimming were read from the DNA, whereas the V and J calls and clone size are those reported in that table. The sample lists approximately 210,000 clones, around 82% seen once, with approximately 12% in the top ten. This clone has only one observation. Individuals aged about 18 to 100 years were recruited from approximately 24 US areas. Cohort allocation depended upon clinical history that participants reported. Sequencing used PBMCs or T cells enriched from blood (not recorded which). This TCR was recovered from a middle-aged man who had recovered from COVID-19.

The CDR3 region is CASSSGRTSGTYEQYF. In nucleotides, the CDR3 is TGTGCCAGCAGTTCTGGCCGGACTAGCGGCACCTACGAGCAGTACTTC. The rearrangement uses TRBV7-9 and TRBJ2-7, with 10 bases aligning to TRBD2. Germline V lookup: CDR1 SEHNR, CDR2 FQNEAQ (reference sequence). This CDR3 is built from 16 residues. The V and J ends lost 6 bases and 2 bases, in that order; junction bases with no gene match: 10.